These 10 T cell receptor beta chains were all obtained from the same sample, sequenced in a study of blood T cell repertoires in COVID-19. Method: immunoSEQ multiplex PCR; TCRdb's copy keeps in-frame clones and lacks some. The table lists about 180,000 clones, more than 65% of them singletons, with around 6% in the top ten. The sample was PBMCs or T cells enriched from blood (not recorded which). Receptor source: a woman between 35 and 50 years old with acute COVID-19.

Regarding this clone: The sample holds other DNA sequences that translate to the same CDR3. The V gene is TRBV9, the J gene TRBJ2-1; 10 positions agree with TRBD2. The length of the CDR3 is 15 residues. Germline lookup yields CDR1 SGDLS and CDR2 YYNGEE. J gave up 4 bases and V 2 bases, and 3 bases lay outside the gene matches. The CDR3 loop reads CASSVRTSGYNEQFF. CDR3 nucleotide sequence: TGTGCCAGCAGCGTTCGGACTAGCGGATACAATGAGCAGTTCTTC.

This chain uses TRBV11-2 with TRBJ2-1, with TRBD2 matching 13 bases. The ends lost 5 bases at V and 9 bases at J; junction bases unmatched: 10. Germline loops: CDR1 SGHAT, CDR2 FQNNGV. The CDR3 length is 16 residues. The CDR3 DNA follows: TGTGCCAGCAGCATGAAACTAGCGGGAGGGCGTAGTGAGCAGTTCTTC. Translation: CASSMKLAGGRSEQFF.

V gene TRBV6-4 combines with J gene TRBJ2-7; 12 bases are shared with TRBD1. Trimming took 10 bases from V and 1 from J; bases not matched to a gene: 5. CDR3 length equals 14 residues. Germline loops: CDR1 MRHNA, CDR2 SNTAGT. The CDR3 spells CAKTGQGASYEQYV. In DNA form, the CDR3 reads TGTGCCAAGACGGGACAGGGGGCGTCCTACGAGCAGTACGTC.

In nucleotides, the CDR3 is TGTGCCAGCAGCAAAGGAAGTAGAGGGGGCACGCCCAGCCAGCCCCAGCATTTT. It yields the protein CASSKGSRGGTPSQPQHF. The chain recombines TRBV21-1 with TRBJ1-5; the DNA was not compared with TRBD1, the D call given in the table. TRBV21-1 is a pseudogene segment. The CDR3 spans 18 residues.

Concerning this clone: The limits of the CDR3 on the DNA are not certain, so only TCRdb's listed CDR3 is given. The gene calls are TRBV6-1 and TRBJ2-1; the table's D gene call, TRBD2, was not cross checked with the DNA. The V gene's germline CDR1 is MNHNS and CDR2 SASEGT. The CDR3 has 12 amino acids, counting both end residues. The CDR3: CASSEAWASGIF.

In this sample, this clone turned up a few times. For the CDR3, the DNA is TGTGCCAGCAGTGACCTAGCGGGACCCTCCAATGAGCAGTTCTTC. Translated, it gives CASSDLAGPSNEQFF. V gene TRBV6-4 combines with J gene TRBJ2-1; 9 bases map to TRBD2. The V gene end was trimmed by 2 bases and the J gene end by 6 bases; junction bases not matched to a gene: 5. The CDR3 totals 15 residues. CDR1 is MRHNA and CDR2 is SNTAGT in the germline V gene.

The chain employs TRBV19 and TRBJ1-5; D possibly corresponds to TRBD1 (5 bases). The CDR3 loop spans 16 amino acids. Germline CDR1 and CDR2: LNHDA and SQIVND (reference sequence). V lost 3 bases and J lost 6, with 18 bases in between. The CDR3 DNA reads as TGTGCCAGTAGTATTAGTAGGACACCCGACAGTCAGCCCCAGCATTTT. Translation gives CASSISRTPDSQPQHF.

The chain carries TRBV18 and TRBJ2-2; 8 bases fit TRBD1. Germline V gene data show CDR1 as KGHSH and CDR2 as LQKENI. Unmatched junction bases numbered 3, after V lost 0 bases and J lost 3 bases. CDR3 length equals 16 residues. The CDR3: CASSPPTGVDTGELFF. Written as DNA, the CDR3 is TGTGCCAGCTCACCACCGACAGGGGTTGACACCGGGGAGCTGTTTTTT.

The CDR3, as DNA: TGTGCCGGGTCTAAGCGGGAATGGGATAATGAGCAGTTCTTC. Translating it yields CAGSKREWDNEQFF. The V gene is TRBV7-9, the J gene TRBJ2-1; 7 nucleotides match TRBD2. V gave up 11 bases and J gave up 7 bases; unmatched junction bases: 14. CDR1 is SEHNR and CDR2 is FQNEAQ in the germline V gene (reference sequence). The CDR3 length is 14 residues.

V and J are TRBV6-2 or TRBV6-3 and TRBJ1-5; 8 positions match TRBD1. This CDR3 is 17 amino acids long. Germline lookup yields CDR1 MNHEY and CDR2 SVGEGT. After removal of 0 bases from V and 0 bases from J, the junction contained 4 bases not matched to a gene. CDR3 nucleotides: TGTGCCAGCAGTTACTCCGGGACAGGTTCTAGCAATCAGCCCCAGCATTTT. It translates to CASSYSGTGSSNQPQHF.